The rows below give T cell receptor beta chains drawn from one sample of a study of Graves' ophthalmopathy and Graves' hyperthyroidism. TCRdb reprocessed the multiplex PCR reads via MiXCR and lists one record per CDR3 protein. The profile shows about 590,000 distinct CDR3 sequences, about two fifths of them singletons. The sample comprised peripheral blood or thyroid tissue (not recorded which). Receptors originate from an adult man with Graves' hyperthyroidism. The CDR3 runs from the conserved cysteine through the conserved F or W. The D gene is left open where the match is weak. Clone size, where shown, is once, few, many, or a class for clones that have expanded.

D gene	V gene	clone size	J gene	CDR3 DNA	CDR3 protein
-	TRBV12-3/TRBV12-4	-	TRBJ1-2	TGTGCCAGCAGTTTTGACCTATACAGGGTCGTAGAAGTCGGCTATGGCTACACCTTC	CASSFDLYRVVEVGYGYTF
TRBD1	TRBV7-9	-	TRBJ2-7	TGTGCCAGCAGCTTCCGGGACAGTTGGTACGAGCAGTACTTC	CASSFRDSWYEQYF
-	TRBV7-2	many	TRBJ2-7	TGTGCCAGCAGCTTGGGGGTAGGGAGCTACGAGCAGTACTTC	CASSLGVGSYEQYF
-	TRBV18	-	TRBJ1-1	TGTGCCAGCTCACCACCGCCGGACACTGAAGCTTTCTTT	CASSPPPDTEAFF
-	TRBV10-3	once	TRBJ1-3	TGTGCCATCAGTCCCAGCGGGCCGAACACCATATATTTT	CAISPSGPNTIYF
TRBD2	TRBV7-9	-	TRBJ2-7	TGTGCCAGCAGCCTGTGCCCGGGGGGGCTCTACGAGCAGTACTTC	CASSLCPGGLYEQYF
TRBD2	TRBV4-1	many	TRBJ2-7	TGCGCCAGCAGCCCCAGGACTAGCGCCGGGTCCTACGAGCAGTACTTC	CASSPRTSAGSYEQYF
-	TRBV7-9	many	TRBJ2-7	TGTGCCAGCAGCTTAGACAGTTCCTACGAGCAGTACTTC	CASSLDSSYEQYF
TRBD2	TRBV7-9	-	TRBJ2-3	TGTGCCAGCAGCTTTCTAGCGGGGAGCACAGATACGCAGTATTTT	CASSFLAGSTDTQYF
-	TRBV29-1	-	TRBJ1-4	TGCAGCGGAGTAGCGGGGGCTAATGAAAAACTGTTTTTT	CSGVAGANEKLFF